What follows are 30 T cell receptor beta chains derived from one specimen sequenced in a study of cytomegalovirus exposure and HLA in healthy donors. The assay was immunoSEQ multiplex PCR, and TCRdb's table has in-frame clones only and misses some. In the table there are about 130,000 clones, approximately 91% of which are singletons. The sample comprised PBMCs. Source of these receptors: a man aged 25-45 years in good health and CMV-seronegative.

The chain carries TRBV11-2 and TRBJ2-4, with 7 bases lining up with TRBD1. The germline gives CDR1 SGHAT, CDR2 FQNNGV. J gave up 4 bases and V 4 bases, and 7 bases lay outside the gene matches. This CDR3 comprises 15 residues. The CDR3 DNA is TGTGCCAGCAGCTCCCCGGCAGGGGGTAAAAACATTCAGTACTTC. Its protein is CASSSPAGGKNIQYF.

This chain uses TRBV9 with TRBJ2-3, with 9 positions matching TRBD1. Germline CDR1 and CDR2: SGDLS and YYNGEE. Trimming at V came to 3 bases and at J to 3 bases, leaving 5 bases not matched to a gene. The CDR3 is made up of 15 amino acids. CDR3 sequence (DNA): TGTGCCAGCAGCGCGAACAGGGGGCGAACAGATACGCAGTATTTT. It translates to CASSANRGRTDTQYF. Supplemented by reference TRBV9 and TRBJ2-3, the full variable domain reads DSGVTQTPKHLITATGQRVTLRCSPRSGDLSVYWYQQSLDQGLQFLIQYYNGEERAKGNILERFSAQQFPDLHSELNLSSLELGDSALYFCASSANRGRTDTQYFGPGTRLTVL.

The chain's CDR3 is CASSPGGGGLSNQPQHF. The CDR3 nucleotides read TGTGCCAGCAGTCCCGGCGGGGGGGGCCTTAGCAATCAGCCCCAGCATTTT. The gene calls are TRBV2 and TRBJ1-5; D perhaps matches TRBD1 (6 bases). The CDR3 is 17 amino acids. V was clipped by 5 bases and J by 0 bases, with 17 bases between them. Per the germline V gene, CDR1 is SNHLY and CDR2 is FYNNEI.

The genes are TRBV4-3 and TRBJ2-7; TRBD2 matches 8 bases. The CDR3 runs to 16 residues. Germline assignment: CDR1 LGHNA and CDR2 YSLEER. J lost 0 bases, V lost 4 bases, and 8 bases had no gene match. The CDR3 DNA reads TGCGCCAGCAGCCGAGATCTTACTAGCGGCTCCTACGAGCAGTACTTC. Amino acids: CASSRDLTSGSYEQYF.

This clone was detected once. The CDR3 sequence: CASTSSRSSGNTIYF. CDR3 DNA sequence: TGTGCCAGCACCTCTTCCCGGAGCTCTGGAAACACCATATATTTT. The chain recombines TRBV7-2 with TRBJ1-3; D not resolved. There are 15 residues in the CDR3. Deletions cut 7 bases from V and 0 bases from J, with 13 bases between. Germline-derived CDR1 and CDR2 are SGHTA and FQGNSA.

The chain joins TRBV5-1 to TRBJ2-1; D perhaps matches TRBD1 (5 bases). Germline assignment: CDR1 SGHRS and CDR2 YFSETQ. Trimming stripped 1 base from V and 7 bases from J, with 15 bases between. CDR3 length equals 15 residues. The chain's CDR3 is CASSLLAGSGNEQFF. CDR3 DNA: TGCGCCAGCAGCTTGTTGGCAGGGTCTGGGAATGAGCAGTTCTTC.

The rearrangement joins TRBV4-1 to TRBJ1-4; D unresolved. Trimming shortened V by 1 base and J by 1 base, and 7 bases separated the two germline ends. CDR1 MGHRA and CDR2 YSYEKL come from the germline V gene. The CDR3 runs to 15 residues. The CDR3 region is CASSQGSGTNEKLFF. CDR3 coding DNA: TGCGCCAGCAGCCAAGGATCCGGAACTAATGAAAAACTGTTTTTT.

The rearrangement links TRBV5-1 to TRBJ2-7; TRBD2 matches 7 bases. Germline-derived CDR1 and CDR2 are SGHRS and YFSETQ. The CDR3 sequence is 13 residues long. V lost 4 bases, J lost 6 bases, and 7 bases stayed unmatched. The CDR3, as DNA: TGCGCCAGCAGCGGAGGACTAGGAGGCGAGCAGTACTTC. Amino acid sequence: CASSGGLGGEQYF.

This rearrangement joins TRBV11-2 to TRBJ2-1; a possible D gene is TRBD1 (5 bases). Per the germline V gene, CDR1 is SGHAT and CDR2 is FQNNGV. CDR3 size: 14 residues. The V end was cut by 7 bases, the J end by 1 base, with 11 bases between. CDR3 DNA sequence: TGTGCCAGCACCCCAGGACATTCCTACAATGAGCAGTTCTTC. Its protein is CASTPGHSYNEQFF.

The chain combines TRBV14 with TRBJ2-3; 10 bases match TRBD2. J was trimmed by 2 bases and V by 3 bases; bases with no gene match: 5. In germline, CDR1 is SGHDN, CDR2 FVKESK. This CDR3 has 16 residues. The CDR3 protein is CASSHRTSGFTDTQYF. In DNA form, the CDR3 reads TGTGCCAGCAGCCACAGGACTAGCGGATTCACAGATACGCAGTATTTT.

The V gene is TRBV6-1, the J gene TRBJ2-3, with D possibly TRBD1 on 6 matching bases. CDR1 is MNHNS, CDR2 SASEGT, per germline. The CDR3 length is 15 residues. V gave up 3 bases and J gave up 2 bases, with 12 bases separating them. The CDR3 loop reads CASSEGAGYTDTQYF. Here the CDR3 DNA reads TGTGCCAGCAGTGAGGGGGCCGGGTACACAGATACGCAGTATTTT.

This sequence joins TRBV2 and TRBJ2-1; perhaps TRBD1 as D (8 bases). The CDR3 extends over 14 amino acids. V lost 7 bases and J lost 6, with 16 bases in between. Germline V gene lookup returns CDR1 SNHLY and CDR2 FYNNEI. The CDR3 protein is CASKSGTGPNEQFF. CDR3 coding DNA: TGTGCCAGCAAGAGCGGGACAGGCCCCAATGAGCAGTTCTTC.

This sequence joins TRBV6-5 and TRBJ1-2; TRBD1 matches at 9 bases. The V gene's germline CDR1 is MNHEY and CDR2 SVGAGI. The V and J ends lost 6 bases and 8 bases, in that order; junction bases with no gene match: 7. The CDR3 has 13 amino acids. In nucleotides, the CDR3 is TGTGCCAGCAGGCCACAGGGGGCGCAGGGCTACACCTTC. It translates to CASRPQGAQGYTF.

The chain carries TRBV27 and TRBJ2-3; no reliable D call. Germline CDR1 MNHEY, CDR2 SMNVEV (reference sequence). CDR3 length equals 14 residues. V was shortened by 1 base and J by 4 bases, with 9 bases between the two germline ends. CDR3 region: CASSLWAPSDTQYF. CDR3 coding DNA: TGTGCCAGCAGTTTATGGGCACCATCAGATACGCAGTATTTT.

CDR3 loop: CASSRENTIYF. CDR3 nucleotides: TGTGCCAGCAGTAGGGAGAACACCATATATTTT. The rearrangement joins TRBV6-5 to TRBJ1-3; D unresolved. The CDR3 is 11 amino acids. The V gene's germline CDR1 is MNHEY and CDR2 SVGAGI. V dropped 5 bases and J dropped 7 bases, with 6 bases sitting between them.

The chain couples TRBV30 to TRBJ2-3; TRBD1 agrees at 7 bases. CDR3 length: 15 amino acids. CDR1 is GTSNPN, CDR2 SVGIG, per germline (reference sequence). V dropped 1 base and J dropped 4; count of bases not matched to a gene: 8. The chain's CDR3 is CAWSGTGFAADTQYF. The CDR3 bases are TGTGCCTGGAGTGGGACAGGATTTGCGGCAGATACGCAGTATTTT.

The chain couples TRBV6-1 to TRBJ2-5, with 8 bases lining up with TRBD1. CDR1 is MNHNS, CDR2 SASEGT, per germline. Trimming cost V 8 bases and J 2 bases; bases outside gene matches: 7. The CDR3 covers 14 residues. CDR3 nucleotides: TGTGCCAGCCTCCCTTGGACAGGGCAAGAGACCCAGTACTTC. Its translation is CASLPWTGQETQYF.

V usage is TRBV5-4 and J usage is TRBJ1-4; D is uncertain. Trimming stripped 0 bases from V and 0 bases from J, with 6 bases between. The V gene's germline CDR1 is SGHNT and CDR2 YYREEE (reference sequence). This CDR3 has 15 amino acids. CDR3 sequence reads: CASSLDPATNEKLFF. CDR3 nucleotide sequence: TGTGCCAGCAGCTTGGATCCTGCAACTAATGAAAAACTGTTTTTT.

The chain links TRBV10-3 to TRBJ2-1, with 10 positions matching TRBD2. The CDR3 contains 14 residues. Trimming took 6 bases from V and 9 from J; bases not matched to a gene: 8. Germline CDR1 and CDR2: ENHRY and SYGVKD. CDR3 DNA sequence: TGTGCCATCAGCCTAGCGGGAGCTAGAGGTGAGCAGTTCTTC. Translating it yields CAISLAGARGEQFF.

In DNA form, the CDR3 reads TGTGCCAGCACTAGTATGGCCTACGAGCAGTACTTC. This sequence encodes CASTSMAYEQYF. V is TRBV27 and J is TRBJ2-7, with unresolved D. V was cut by 7 bases and J by 2 bases, with 9 bases left in between. The germline V gene has CDR1 MNHEY and CDR2 SMNVEV (reference sequence). There are 12 residues in the CDR3.

The rearrangement joins TRBV30 to TRBJ1-5; D is undetermined. The CDR3 runs to 14 residues. The germline CDR1 and CDR2 sequences are GTSNPN and SVGIG (reference sequence). V gave up 3 bases and J gave up 2 bases, with 11 bases separating them. Here the CDR3 reads CAWSRAQGNQPQHF. CDR3 in DNA: TGTGCCTGGAGCCGCGCGCAGGGCAATCAGCCCCAGCATTTT.

V and J are TRBV27 and TRBJ2-7; 10 positions agree with TRBD2. Germline V lookup: CDR1 MNHEY, CDR2 SMNVEV (reference sequence). Germline trimming cut 3 bases from V and 4 bases from J; bases unmatched to any gene: 6. CDR3 length equals 15 residues. The DNA for the CDR3 is TGTGCCAGCAGTTTTTATCTAGCGGGAGTGTACGAGCAGTACTTC. Its protein product is CASSFYLAGVYEQYF.

The gene calls are TRBV5-4 and TRBJ2-1, with no clear D. CDR1 and CDR2 (germline): SGHNT, YYREEE (reference sequence). There are 12 residues in the CDR3. V lost 3 bases to trimming and J lost 2 bases, with 3 bases between them. Written as DNA, the CDR3 is TGTGCCAGCAGCTATACCTACAATGAGCAGTTCTTC. The encoded protein is CASSYTYNEQFF.

The sample holds one count of this clone. The chain carries TRBV7-6 and TRBJ1-4; 8 bases line up with TRBD1. CDR1 is SGHVS, CDR2 FNYEAQ, per germline. Trimming at V came to 1 base and at J to 7 bases, leaving 2 bases not matched to a gene. The CDR3 is 14 residues long. In DNA, the CDR3 is TGTGCCAGCAGCTTAGACAGGGGGGGTGAAAAACTGTTTTTT. Its translation: CASSLDRGGEKLFF.

The chain combines TRBV5-1 with TRBJ2-7; 9 nucleotides agree with TRBD1. The CDR3 covers 13 residues. J was trimmed by 5 bases and V by 4 bases; bases with no gene match: 4. Germline V CDR1 and CDR2: SGHRS, YFSETQ. CDR3 protein: CASSPDRGHEQYF. CDR3 sequence (DNA): TGCGCCAGCAGCCCGGACAGGGGCCACGAGCAGTACTTC.

The chain couples TRBV6-1 to TRBJ2-1, with D possibly matching TRBD2 (5 bases). V gave up 4 bases and J gave up 6 bases, with 16 bases separating them. The length of the CDR3 is 15 residues. From germline, CDR1 is MNHNS and CDR2 SASEGT. The CDR3 reads CASSVAPTRFNEQFF. The CDR3 DNA reads TGTGCCAGCAGTGTAGCCCCAACTAGATTCAATGAGCAGTTCTTC.

CDR3 in DNA: TGCGCCAGCAGCCCTCGGACAGGGGGCGAATTCGAGCAGTACTTC. Amino acid sequence: CASSPRTGGEFEQYF. The chain uses TRBV5-1 and TRBJ2-7; 11 bases agree with TRBD1. J was trimmed by 6 bases and V by 4 bases; bases with no gene match: 9. Germline-derived CDR1 and CDR2 are SGHRS and YFSETQ. The CDR3 covers 15 residues.

The V call is TRBV18, the J call TRBJ2-3; the D gene is possibly TRBD2 (5 bases). The V end lost 2 bases, the J end lost 1 base, and 7 bases lay between the germline ends. Germline values: CDR1 KGHSH, CDR2 LQKENI. The CDR3 sequence is 14 residues long. The CDR3 reads CASSPVGGTDTQYF. CDR3 sequence (DNA): TGTGCCAGCTCACCAGTGGGAGGCACAGATACGCAGTATTTT. Together with reference TRBV18 and TRBJ2-3, the CDR3 gives the full variable domain: NAGVMQNPRHLVRRRGQEARLRCSPMKGHSHVYWYRQLPEEGLKFMVYLQKENIIDESGMPKERFSAEFPKEGPSILRIQQVVRGDSAAYFCASSPVGGTDTQYFGPGTRLTVL.

The V and J genes are TRBV10-1 and TRBJ2-3; D unresolved. The germline gives CDR1 WNHNN, CDR2 SYGVQD (reference sequence). The CDR3 sequence is 13 residues long. Trimming shortened V by 9 bases and J by 2 bases, and 12 bases separated the two germline ends. The CDR3 DNA sequence: TGCGCCAGTTACGACTCGTTCACAGATACGCAGTATTTT. This gives the protein CASYDSFTDTQYF.

This chain connects TRBV6-5 to TRBJ2-7, with D possibly matching TRBD2 (6 bases). This CDR3 is built from 12 residues. V was clipped by 5 bases and J by 4 bases, with 9 bases between them. Germline values: CDR1 MNHEY, CDR2 SVGAGI. The DNA of the CDR3 is TGTGCCAGCAGTGGGGGGAGGTACGAGCAGTACTTC. This codes for CASSGGRYEQYF.